One sample yielded the 20 T cell receptor beta chains listed below, sequenced in a study of blood T cell repertoires in COVID-19. The assay was immunoSEQ multiplex PCR, and TCRdb's table has in-frame clones only and misses some. The profile shows about 67,000 clones, around 86% of them singletons. The source material was peripheral blood. Source of these receptors: a man aged 45 to 65 with active COVID-19.

The rearrangement uses TRBV27 and TRBJ1-5, with TRBD1 matching 8 bases. Looked up from germline, CDR1 is MNHEY and CDR2 is SMNVEV (reference sequence). This CDR3 is built from 16 residues. V lost 0 bases and J lost 3; bases outside the gene matches: 4. As DNA, the CDR3 is TGTGCCAGCAGTTTATCCCCGACAGGGGACAATCAGCCCCAGCATTTT. Its protein is CASSLSPTGDNQPQHF.

The V call is TRBV19, the J call TRBJ2-1, with D maybe TRBD2 (5 bases). The CDR3 totals 15 residues. CDR1 LNHDA and CDR2 SQIVND come from the germline V gene (reference sequence). Trimming pared 7 bases from V and 5 bases from J, leaving 18 bases between. The CDR3 region has the DNA TGTGCCAGTAACACCGCCGGGGTTAGGAACAATGAGCAGTTCTTC. Translation: CASNTAGVRNNEQFF.

The V call is TRBV5-4, the J call TRBJ1-1; perhaps TRBD1 as D (6 bases). This CDR3 is 12 amino acids long. CDR1 SGHNT and CDR2 YYREEE come from the germline V gene (reference sequence). V was clipped by 7 bases and J by 1 base, with 8 bases between them. The CDR3 loop reads CASGGGNTEAFF. The CDR3 DNA reads as TGTGCCAGCGGGGGCGGGAACACTGAAGCTTTCTTT.

V and J are TRBV5-4 and TRBJ1-2, with TRBD1 identical over 8 bases. V shed 0 bases and J 7 bases; nucleotides not matched to a gene: 2. Germline-derived CDR1 and CDR2 are SGHNT and YYREEE (reference sequence). The CDR3 spans 13 residues. CDR3 loop: CASSLGTGFGYTF. The CDR3, as DNA: TGTGCCAGCAGCTTGGGGACAGGGTTTGGCTACACCTTC.

The chain links TRBV19 to TRBJ1-1, with a possible D match to TRBD1 (5 bases). The V end lost 9 bases, the J end lost 2 bases, and 22 bases lay between the germline ends. The germline CDR1 and CDR2 sequences are LNHDA and SQIVND (reference sequence). The CDR3 totals 16 residues. In DNA, the CDR3 is TGTGCCAGCGATCCTAACCGTGGGGCAGGCAACACTGAAGCTTTCTTT. It codes for CASDPNRGAGNTEAFF. Full variable domain (missing parts from reference TRBV19 and TRBJ1-1): DGGITQSPKYLFRKEGQNVTLSCEQNLNHDAMYWYRQDPGQGLRLIYYSQIVNDFQKGDIAEGYSVSREKKESFPLTVTSAQKNPTAFYLCASDPNRGAGNTEAFFGQGTRLTVV.

The sample holds one count of this clone. The chain employs TRBV28 and TRBJ1-2; no definite D call. Trimming shortened V by 6 bases and J by 6 bases, and 11 bases separated the two germline ends. Germline CDR1 and CDR2: MDHEN and SYDVKM. The CDR3 spans 12 residues. The CDR3 DNA follows: TGTGCCAGCAGGAGCCCTAATGATGGCTACACCTTC. This encodes CASRSPNDGYTF.

V and J are TRBV7-3 and TRBJ1-2; unclear D gene. V lost 2 bases and J 5 bases, leaving 6 bases between the germline ends. From germline, CDR1 is SGHTA and CDR2 FQGTGA. This CDR3 spans 12 amino acids. CDR3 sequence (DNA): TGTGCCAGCAGCTTAGGAGGGTATGGCTACACCTTC. Its protein is CASSLGGYGYTF.

The rearrangement links TRBV9 to TRBJ2-7; 8 positions match TRBD1. Germline V lookup: CDR1 SGDLS, CDR2 YYNGEE. V gave up 3 bases and J gave up 7 bases; unmatched junction bases: 9. This CDR3 is built from 14 residues. CDR3 nucleotides: TGTGCCAGCAGCGGGTGGACAGGGCTTGGGGAGCAGTACTTC. It encodes CASSGWTGLGEQYF.

The chain carries TRBV6-5 and TRBJ1-5, with unresolved D. This CDR3 spans 13 amino acids. V shed 8 bases and J shed 1 base, with 9 bases lying between them. Germline lookup yields CDR1 MNHEY and CDR2 SVGAGI. For the CDR3, the DNA is TGTGCCAGCGGGGAGTACAGCAATCAGCCCCAGCATTTT. This gives the protein CASGEYSNQPQHF.

This clone appeared a single time. The chain employs TRBV28 and TRBJ1-2, with D maybe TRBD1 (6 bases). CDR1 is MDHEN, CDR2 SYDVKM, per germline. This CDR3 region has 11 residues. The V and J ends lost 5 bases and 11 bases respectively, with 12 bases between them. The CDR3 DNA follows: TGTGCCAGCAGTCTACAGGGATATTACACCTTC. This gives the protein CASSLQGYYTF.

The chain's CDR3 is CASTQSRLAGETQYF. The CDR3 DNA is TGTGCCAGCACCCAATCGCGGCTAGCGGGGGAGACCCAGTACTTC. The chain carries TRBV7-9 and TRBJ2-5, with 9 bases lining up with TRBD2. V shed 7 bases, J shed 5 bases, and the junction held 11 bases outside the gene matches. CDR1 and CDR2 (germline): SEHNR, FQNEAQ (reference sequence). The CDR3 length is 15 residues. Together with reference TRBV7-9 and TRBJ2-5, the CDR3 gives the full variable domain: DTGVSQNPRHKITKRGQNVTFRCDPISEHNRLYWYRQTLGQGPEFLTYFQNEAQLEKSRLLSDRFSAERPKGSFSTLEIQRTEQGDSAMYLCASTQSRLAGETQYFGPGTRLLVL.

The chain links TRBV15 to TRBJ1-4, with TRBD1 as a possible D gene (6 bases). The CDR3 length is 17 residues. The V and J ends lost 0 bases and 10 bases respectively, with 21 bases between them. CDR1 LNHNV and CDR2 YYDKDF come from the germline V gene (reference sequence). This CDR3 reads CATSRERAAGAIGKLFF. CDR3 nucleotides: TGTGCCACCAGCAGAGAGCGTGCCGCAGGGGCGATAGGAAAACTGTTTTTT.

The chain recombines TRBV7-2 with TRBJ2-7, with D possibly TRBD2 on 5 matching bases. CDR1 and CDR2 from the germline V gene are SGHTA and FQGNSA. Trimming took off 5 bases at V and 1 base at J, with 12 bases between the two ends. This CDR3 has 14 amino acids. The CDR3 spells CASSAAGGSYEQYF. CDR3 coding DNA: TGTGCCAGCAGCGCTGCGGGCGGGTCCTACGAGCAGTACTTC.

This clone was counted a few times. The CDR3 protein is CASSRTVSYEQYF. For the CDR3, the DNA is TGTGCCAGCAGTAGGACAGTATCCTACGAGCAGTACTTC. The V and J genes are TRBV6-2 or TRBV6-3 and TRBJ2-7, with D maybe TRBD1 (6 bases). Between the trimmed V and J ends, which lost 5 bases and 1 base, there was a span of 9 bases. This CDR3 contains 13 residues. The germline CDR1 and CDR2 sequences are MNHEY and SVGEGT.

The rearrangement joins TRBV7-9 to TRBJ1-2; perhaps TRBD1 as D (5 bases). Germline-derived CDR1 and CDR2 are SEHNR and FQNEAQ (reference sequence). The CDR3 extends over 13 amino acids. V was cut by 1 base and J by 6 bases, with 9 bases left in between. In DNA form, the CDR3 reads TGTGCCAGCAGCTTAGTTGGGGGGGATGGCTACACCTTC. Its translation is CASSLVGGDGYTF.

This rearrangement joins TRBV18 to TRBJ1-1; D is undetermined. This CDR3 has 14 amino acids. From germline, CDR1 is KGHSH and CDR2 LQKENI. Trimming took off 2 bases at V and 0 bases at J, with 7 bases between the two ends. Written as DNA, the CDR3 is TGTGCCAGCTCACCAGCCGGGTTGAACACTGAAGCTTTCTTT. Translated, it gives CASSPAGLNTEAFF.

The J gene is TRBJ2-7, the V gene TRBV4-1; TRBD1 aligns across 8 bases. This CDR3 has 15 amino acids. CDR1 MGHRA and CDR2 YSYEKL come from the germline V gene. J was trimmed by 4 bases and V by 4 bases; bases with no gene match: 9. The CDR3 is CASSLLQGGLYEQYF. DNA for the CDR3: TGCGCCAGCAGCCTACTACAGGGGGGACTTTACGAGCAGTACTTC.

The chain is built from TRBV3-1 (or the pseudogene TRBV3-2) and TRBJ2-3, with 7 bases identical to TRBD2. Trimming took 1 base from V and 2 from J; bases not matched to a gene: 6. Germline V CDR1 and CDR2: LGHDT, YNNKEL (reference sequence). This CDR3 is built from 16 residues. CDR3 amino acids: CASSQGQRDYTDTQYF. The CDR3 DNA follows: TGTGCCAGCAGCCAAGGCCAGCGGGACTACACAGATACGCAGTATTTT.

The chain recombines TRBV6-1 with TRBJ2-3, with D perhaps matching TRBD2 (6 bases). This CDR3 is built from 16 residues. From germline, CDR1 is MNHNS and CDR2 SASEGT. V lost 0 bases and J 4 bases, leaving 14 bases between the germline ends. DNA of the CDR3: TGTGCCAGCAGTGAAGCGAGGCAATCGGGGGCAGATACGCAGTATTTT. Translation gives CASSEARQSGADTQYF.

This clone was observed a handful of times. The rearrangement links TRBV20-1 to TRBJ2-7; 11 positions agree with TRBD1. Unmatched junction bases numbered 7, after V lost 3 bases and J lost 6 bases. CDR1 DFQATT and CDR2 SNEGSKA come from the germline V gene (reference sequence). CDR3 length: 14 residues. This chain's CDR3 is CSASLGQGATEQYF. The CDR3 nucleotides read TGCAGTGCTAGTCTAGGACAGGGGGCGACCGAGCAGTACTTC.